The 29 T cell receptor beta chains given below trace back to one sample, sequenced in a study of Graves' ophthalmopathy and Graves' hyperthyroidism. Amplification of the TCR beta CDR3 regions used RNA transcripts (as template). HTBI primers were used in a first-round RT-PCR, which preceded a second-round multiplex PCR. A single record per CDR3 protein comes from TCRdb applying MiXCR to the multiplex PCR reads. The repertoire consists of some 750,000 distinct CDR3 sequences, with 40% occurring once and the leading ten covering around 40%. The sequenced material came from peripheral blood. These receptors all stem from an adult man with Graves' ophthalmopathy.

This clonotype has more than one count but fewer than ten. This chain joins TRBV20-1 and TRBJ2-7; 10 nucleotides agree with TRBD2. Trimming cost V 3 bases and J 6 bases; bases outside gene matches: 8. In germline, CDR1 is DFQATT, CDR2 SNEGSKA (reference sequence). This CDR3 region has 14 residues. In nucleotides, the CDR3 is TGCAGTGCTAGTAAGCTAGCGGGAGCTGGCGAGCAGTACTTC. Translation: CSASKLAGAGEQYF.

This clonotype was seen ten or more times. V usage is TRBV7-2 and J usage is TRBJ1-5, with D possibly being TRBD1 (5 bases). The CDR3 runs 16 residues. V was pared by 5 bases and J by 0 bases, with 14 bases between. The germline V gene has CDR1 SGHTA and CDR2 FQGNSA. The CDR3 sequence: CASSARAGNSNQPQHF. CDR3 coding DNA: TGTGCCAGCAGCGCTCGGGCAGGGAATAGCAATCAGCCCCAGCATTTT. Using reference TRBV7-2 and TRBJ1-5 for the parts outside the CDR3, the full variable domain is GAGVSQSPSNKVTEKGKDVELRCDPISGHTALYWYRQSLGQGLEFLIYFQGNSAPDKSGLPSDRFSAERTGGSVSTLTIQRTQQEDSAVYLCASSARAGNSNQPQHFGDGTRLSIL.

The chain recombines TRBV9 with TRBJ1-2, with D possibly TRBD1 on 5 matching bases. The V gene's germline CDR1 is SGDLS and CDR2 YYNGEE. V was pared by 4 bases and J by 3 bases, with 13 bases between. The CDR3 spans 14 residues. The CDR3 DNA reads as TGTGCCAGCAGCCACACCCTGGGGGACTATGGCTACACCTTC. It yields the protein CASSHTLGDYGYTF.

This clonotype was recorded at least ten times. The chain combines TRBV7-6 with TRBJ2-7, with D possibly matching TRBD2 (6 bases). The CDR3 contains 13 residues. Deletions cut 4 bases from V and 6 bases from J, with 13 bases between. CDR1 is SGHVS, CDR2 FNYEAQ, per germline. For the CDR3, the DNA is TGTGCCAGCAGCTCCCCATATAGCGGCGAGCAGTACTTC. It encodes CASSSPYSGEQYF.

This chain joins TRBV29-1 and TRBJ2-7; no definite D call. The CDR3 sequence is 13 residues long. Germline V gene sequence: CDR1 SQVTM, CDR2 ANQGSEA. V was shortened by 5 bases and J by 4 bases, with 15 bases between the two germline ends. The CDR3 is CSVRFFIGYEQYF. In DNA form, the CDR3 reads TGCAGCGTTAGATTTTTCATCGGGTACGAGCAGTACTTC.

Ten or more counts support this clonotype. The chain joins TRBV29-1 to TRBJ1-1; no reliable D call. The CDR3 is 10 amino acids. The V end was cut by 4 bases, the J end by 3 bases, with 3 bases between. Germline values: CDR1 SQVTM, CDR2 ANQGSEA. In DNA, the CDR3 is TGCAGCGTTGTGTACACTGAAGCTTTCTTT. It translates to CSVVYTEAFF.

The genes are TRBV19 and TRBJ2-7; the D is unclear. This CDR3 has 14 residues. With 1 base removed from V and 7 bases from J, the gap between germline ends came to 14 bases. Germline V gene sequence: CDR1 LNHDA, CDR2 SQIVND (reference sequence). DNA for the CDR3: TGTGCCAGTAGTATAGGGTCTCGGACGTGGGAGCAGTACTTC. Its translation: CASSIGSRTWEQYF.

Note on this clonotype: It may be a read error: a sequence one base away is much more abundant. The rearrangement uses TRBV7-2 and TRBJ1-2, with 9 bases identical to TRBD1. CDR1 and CDR2 (germline): SGHTA, FQGNSA. V shed 6 bases, J shed 7 bases, and the junction held 15 bases outside the gene matches. CDR3 length: 16 residues. The CDR3 bases are TGTGCCAGCAGTCTTACAGGGGGCGCGAACCACTGTGGCTACACCTTC. Translation: CASSLTGGANHCGYTF.

The chain employs TRBV9 and TRBJ1-1; D gene uncertain. Germline V gives CDR1 SGDLS, CDR2 YYNGEE. This CDR3 comprises 16 residues. Trimming took 4 bases from V and 1 from J, leaving 17 bases between them. The CDR3 nucleotides are TGTGCCAGCAGCTCACCCGACGCGGGATCGAACACTGAAGCTTTCTTT. Its protein is CASSSPDAGSNTEAFF.

The CDR3 DNA reads as TGTGCCAGCTCACCACCGGAACCTGTTAATGAAAAACTGTTTTTT. This gives the protein CASSPPEPVNEKLFF. The rearrangement uses TRBV2 and TRBJ1-4; D is undetermined. V was shortened by 8 bases and J by 4 bases, with 17 bases between the two germline ends. From germline, CDR1 is SNHLY and CDR2 FYNNEI. CDR3 length equals 15 residues.

Of note for this clonotype: A read error is likely, as this CDR3 ends without the conserved phenylalanine or tryptophan. The chain has TRBV5-5 and TRBJ1-2; possibly TRBD1 for D (5 bases). Trimming removed 4 bases from V and 4 bases from J, with 11 bases in between. This CDR3 has 13 residues. From germline, CDR1 is SGHKS and CDR2 YYEKEE (reference sequence). The DNA of the CDR3 is TGTGCCAGCAGCCTCGGGGGTGGCTATGGCTACACCCTC. Its translation is CASSLGGGYGYTL.

The count of this clonotype is one. One end of the junction does not line up with germline, which may come from a read error. The chain couples TRBV7-2 to TRBJ2-7, with a weak D call TRBD2 (5 bases). CDR1 is SGHTA, CDR2 FQGNSA, per germline. This CDR3 has 15 residues. The CDR3 DNA reads as TGCGCCAGCAGCCAAGGCAGCGGCCCACTTAGGGAGCAGTACTTC. Protein: CASSQGSGPLREQYF. Looking up the rest from reference TRBV7-2 and TRBJ2-7 gives the full variable domain: GAGVSQSPSNKVTEKGKDVELRCDPISGHTALYWYRQSLGQGLEFLIYFQGNSAPDKSGLPSDRFSAERTGGSVSTLTIQRTQQEDSAVYLCASSQGSGPLREQYFGPGTRLTVT.

J is TRBJ2-7 and V is TRBV6-1; TRBD2 agrees at 7 bases. Losses at the gene ends were 5 bases for V and 0 bases for J; bases not matched to a gene: 10. The CDR3 is 16 residues long. Germline V gene data show CDR1 as MNHNS and CDR2 as SASEGT. For the CDR3, the DNA is TGTGCCAGCAGTTTTAATGGGGGGGAAAGCTCCTACGAGCAGTACTTC. It specifies CASSFNGGESSYEQYF.

This clonotype was seen many times. The gene calls are TRBV10-3 and TRBJ2-5; D ambiguous. With 6 bases removed from V and 2 bases from J, the gap between germline ends came to 7 bases. The germline gives CDR1 ENHRY, CDR2 SYGVKD. The CDR3 runs to 12 residues. The CDR3 DNA reads as TGTGCCATCAGGGCGGATCAAGAGACCCAGTACTTC. It specifies CAIRADQETQYF.

This chain uses TRBV2 with TRBJ1-2, with 8 nucleotides matching TRBD1. With V trimmed by 5 bases and J by 13 bases, 6 bases remained unmatched. Germline values: CDR1 SNHLY, CDR2 FYNNEI. The CDR3 totals 11 residues. CDR3 protein: CASSSGQATTF. Here the CDR3 DNA reads TGTGCCAGCAGTTCGGGACAGGCGACCACCTTC.

This clonotype showed up just once. V gene TRBV29-1 combines with J gene TRBJ2-7; D may be TRBD2 (6 bases). The end of the DNA aligns better with TRBJ2-1, so the J call may be wrong. CDR1 is SQVTM, CDR2 ANQGSEA, per germline. CDR3 length: 14 amino acids. This CDR3 is CSVEKAGRYNEQFF. As DNA, the CDR3 is TGCAGCGTTGAAAAAGCGGGCCGCTACAATGAGCAGTTCTTC.

This clonotype was counted at least ten times. The rearrangement joins TRBV19 to TRBJ2-6; no definite D call. The length of the CDR3 is 14 residues. Germline CDR1 reads LNHDA; CDR2 reads SQIVND (reference sequence). The V end lost 6 bases, the J end lost 0 bases, and 6 bases lay between the germline ends. Here the CDR3 reads CASRGFSGANVLTF. The CDR3 DNA follows: TGTGCCAGTAGGGGGTTCTCTGGGGCCAACGTCCTGACTTTC.

J is TRBJ2-2 and V is TRBV25-1; tentatively, D is TRBD2 (6 bases). Between the trimmed V and J ends, which lost 9 bases and 5 bases, there was a span of 22 bases. Germline loops: CDR1 MGHDK, CDR2 SYGVNS. This CDR3 region has 16 residues. This CDR3 is CASSFGRLEGTGELFF. The CDR3 DNA follows: TGTGCCAGTAGTTTCGGCAGACTAGAAGGGACCGGGGAGCTGTTTTTT.

This clonotype was observed a few times. The chain employs TRBV25-1 and TRBJ1-1, with 7 bases matching TRBD1. The CDR3 consists of 18 residues. Unmatched junction bases numbered 17, after V lost 5 bases and J lost 2 bases. The germline V gene encodes CDR1 MGHDK and CDR2 SYGVNS. The CDR3 sequence is CASSYSIVARDSNTEAFF. CDR3 coding DNA: TGTGCCAGCAGTTACTCGATCGTCGCCCGGGACAGTAACACTGAAGCTTTCTTT. Full variable domain (rest looked up from reference TRBV25-1 and TRBJ1-1): EADIYQTPRYLVIGTGKKITLECSQTMGHDKMYWYQQDPGMELHLIHYSYGVNSTEKGDLSSESTVSRIRTEHFPLTLESARPSHTSQYLCASSYSIVARDSNTEAFFGQGTRLTVV.

This clonotype was detected once. One end of the junction is discordant with germline, which a read error may explain. This chain links TRBV10-3 with TRBJ1-1; D is possibly TRBD1 (5 bases). The CDR3 contains 15 residues. CDR1 is ENHRY and CDR2 is SYGVKD in the germline V gene. Here the CDR3 DNA reads TGTGCCAGCAGTGGGGCGACGGGAATGAACACTGAAGCTTTCTTT. Protein: CASSGATGMNTEAFF.

The chain couples TRBV20-1 to TRBJ1-2; a possible D gene is TRBD1 (5 bases). The CDR3 sequence is 15 residues long. The germline CDR1 and CDR2 sequences are DFQATT and SNEGSKA (reference sequence). The ends were cut back, 1 base at V and 4 bases at J, with 16 bases in the middle. The CDR3: CSARVRIGAIYGYTF. The CDR3 DNA is TGCAGTGCTAGAGTTAGGATAGGGGCGATCTATGGCTACACCTTC.

The table lists this clonotype with a few counts. The rearrangement joins TRBV6-6 to TRBJ2-7; 7 nucleotides align to TRBD1. The V gene end was trimmed by 7 bases and the J gene end by 0 bases; junction bases not matched to a gene: 3. The germline V gene encodes CDR1 MNHNY and CDR2 SVGAGI (reference sequence). The CDR3 spans 13 residues. CDR3 amino acids: CASIEGASYEQYF. The DNA of the CDR3 is TGTGCCAGCATTGAGGGGGCCTCCTACGAGCAGTACTTC.

The V gene is TRBV7-9, the J gene TRBJ1-2; 8 bases map to TRBD1. V trimming: 5 bases; J trimming: 0 bases; junction bases outside the gene matches: 5. The germline gives CDR1 SEHNR, CDR2 FQNEAQ (reference sequence). The CDR3 runs 15 residues. In nucleotides, the CDR3 is TGTGCCAGCAGCCCGGGACAGGCGACTAACTATGGCTACACCTTC. This encodes CASSPGQATNYGYTF.

A few counts support this clonotype. V usage is TRBV9 and J usage is TRBJ2-2; TRBD2 matches 7 bases. Germline values: CDR1 SGDLS, CDR2 YYNGEE. This CDR3 region has 15 residues. J gave up 1 base and V 6 bases, and 6 bases lay outside the gene matches. The CDR3 sequence: CASIPAGVNTGELFF. The CDR3, as DNA: TGTGCCAGCATTCCCGCGGGGGTGAACACCGGGGAGCTGTTTTTT.

This chain links TRBV4-3 with TRBJ2-7, with 10 bases identical to TRBD2. Germline CDR1 is LGHNA and CDR2 is YSLEER. The junction had 6 bases not matched to a gene; V was cut back by 3 bases and J by 4 bases. The CDR3 totals 15 residues. The CDR3 loop reads CASSQERGGPYEQYF. CDR3 bases: TGCGCCAGCAGCCAGGAGCGGGGGGGCCCTTACGAGCAGTACTTC.

The chain recombines TRBV2 with TRBJ1-3, with a weak D call TRBD1 (6 bases). V gave up 6 bases and J gave up 7 bases, with 13 bases separating them. CDR1 and CDR2 from the germline V gene are SNHLY and FYNNEI. The CDR3 is made up of 13 amino acids. CDR3 protein: CASRGTPMNTIYF. CDR3 coding DNA: TGTGCCAGCAGAGGGACACCGATGAACACCATATATTTT.

The chain links TRBV6-6 to TRBJ2-3; D is undetermined. The CDR3 covers 14 residues. CDR1 MNHNY and CDR2 SVGAGI come from the germline V gene (reference sequence). V lost 7 bases and J 2 bases, leaving 13 bases between the germline ends. The CDR3 DNA sequence: TGTGCCAGCACCCTCGGCAGTGCCACAGATACGCAGTATTTT. As protein: CASTLGSATDTQYF.

The CDR3: CASSSEGLSNQPQHF. In DNA, the CDR3 is TGTGCCAGCTCAAGTGAGGGTCTCAGCAATCAGCCCCAGCATTTT. The V gene is TRBV7-2, the J gene TRBJ1-5, with no clear D. Germline CDR1 reads SGHTA; CDR2 reads FQGNSA. CDR3 length: 15 amino acids. V lost 8 bases to trimming and J lost 1 base, with 15 bases between them.

This clonotype was detected many times. This chain uses TRBV29-1 with TRBJ2-2, with 10 bases lining up with TRBD2. The junction had 4 bases not matched to a gene; V was cut back by 2 bases and J by 4 bases. Germline-derived CDR1 and CDR2 are SQVTM and ANQGSEA. This CDR3 comprises 15 residues. The CDR3 DNA reads TGCAGCGTTGAATTGGGGACTAGCGTCACCGGGGAGCTGTTTTTT. Translation: CSVELGTSVTGELFF.